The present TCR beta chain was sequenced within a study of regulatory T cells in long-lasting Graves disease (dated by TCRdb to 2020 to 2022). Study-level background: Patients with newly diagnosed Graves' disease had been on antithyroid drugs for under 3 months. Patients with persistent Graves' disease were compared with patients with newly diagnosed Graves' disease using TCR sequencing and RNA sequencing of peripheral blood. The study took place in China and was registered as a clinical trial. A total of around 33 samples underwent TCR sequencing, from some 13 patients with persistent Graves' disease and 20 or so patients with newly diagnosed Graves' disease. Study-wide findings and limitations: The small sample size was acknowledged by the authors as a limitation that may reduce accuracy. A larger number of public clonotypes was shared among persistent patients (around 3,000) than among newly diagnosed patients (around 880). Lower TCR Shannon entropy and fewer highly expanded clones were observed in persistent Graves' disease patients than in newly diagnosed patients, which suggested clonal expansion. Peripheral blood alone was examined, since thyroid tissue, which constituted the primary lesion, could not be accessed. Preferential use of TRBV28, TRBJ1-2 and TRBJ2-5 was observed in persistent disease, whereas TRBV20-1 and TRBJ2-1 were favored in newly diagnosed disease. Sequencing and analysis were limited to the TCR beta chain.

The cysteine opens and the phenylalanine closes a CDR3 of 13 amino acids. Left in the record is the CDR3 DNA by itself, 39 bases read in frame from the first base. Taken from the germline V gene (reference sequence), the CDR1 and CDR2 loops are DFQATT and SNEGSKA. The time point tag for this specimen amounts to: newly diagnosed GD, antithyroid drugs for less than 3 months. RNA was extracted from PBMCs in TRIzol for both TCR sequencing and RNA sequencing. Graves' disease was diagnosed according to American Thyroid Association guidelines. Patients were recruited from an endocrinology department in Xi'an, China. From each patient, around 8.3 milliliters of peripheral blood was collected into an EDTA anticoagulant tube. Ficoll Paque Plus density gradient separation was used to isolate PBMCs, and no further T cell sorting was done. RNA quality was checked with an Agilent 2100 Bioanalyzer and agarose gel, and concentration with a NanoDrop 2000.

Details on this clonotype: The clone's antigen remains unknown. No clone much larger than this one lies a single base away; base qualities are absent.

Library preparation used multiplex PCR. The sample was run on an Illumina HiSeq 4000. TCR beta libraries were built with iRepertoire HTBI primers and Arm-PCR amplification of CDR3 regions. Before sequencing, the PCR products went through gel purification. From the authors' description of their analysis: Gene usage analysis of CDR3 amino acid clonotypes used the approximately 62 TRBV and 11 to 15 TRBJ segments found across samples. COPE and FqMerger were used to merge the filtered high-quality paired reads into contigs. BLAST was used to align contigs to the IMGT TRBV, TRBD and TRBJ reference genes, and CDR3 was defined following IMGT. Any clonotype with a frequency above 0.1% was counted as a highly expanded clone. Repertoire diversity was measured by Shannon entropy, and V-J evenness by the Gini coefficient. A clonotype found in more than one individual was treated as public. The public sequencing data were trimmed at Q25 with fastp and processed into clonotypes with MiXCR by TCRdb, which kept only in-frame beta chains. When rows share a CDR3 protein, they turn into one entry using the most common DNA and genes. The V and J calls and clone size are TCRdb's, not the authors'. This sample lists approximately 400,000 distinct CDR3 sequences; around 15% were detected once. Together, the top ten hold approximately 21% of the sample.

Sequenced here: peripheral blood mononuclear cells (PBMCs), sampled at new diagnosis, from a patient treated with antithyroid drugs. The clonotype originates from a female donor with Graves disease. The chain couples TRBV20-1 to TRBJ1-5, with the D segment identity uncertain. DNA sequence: TGCAGCGTTGGGGAACAGAGAGATCAGCCCCAGCATTTT. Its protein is CSVGEQRDQPQHF.